The rows below give T cell receptor beta chains drawn from one sample of a study of blood T cell repertoires in COVID-19. Only in-frame clones appear in the TCRdb table, and some are missing; sequencing was by immunoSEQ multiplex PCR. This repertoire shows 200,000 to 250,000 clones, about 80% found once; its top ten account for approximately 15%. The specimen sequenced was PBMCs or T cells enriched from blood (not recorded which). These receptor sequences come from a man aged 40-55 years who had recovered from COVID-19. The CDR3 runs from the conserved cysteine through the conserved F or W. D genes are given only for firm matches. Only part of the rows carry a size: once, few, many, or a class if the clone is expanded.

J gene,V gene,D gene,clone size,CDR3 DNA,CDR3 protein
TRBJ1-4,TRBV5-4,NA,NA,TGTGCCAGCAGCTTTTCAGGGCGCGAAAAACTGTTTTTT,CASSFSGREKLFF
TRBJ1-6,TRBV11-2,NA,NA,TGTGCCAGCAGCAGGACAGCTTATGATTCACCCCTCCACTTT,CASSRTAYDSPLHF
TRBJ1-2,TRBV28,TRBD1,NA,TGTGCCAGCAGTACCGGGACAGGGAAGCTCTCTAACTATGGCTACACCTTC,CASSTGTGKLSNYGYTF
TRBJ2-7,TRBV28,TRBD1,NA,TGTGCCAGCAGTTACCTAGGGACCCAGGGGGACGAGCAGTACTTC,CASSYLGTQGDEQYF
TRBJ1-4,TRBV5-1,NA,NA,TGCGCCAGCAGCGCAAATACAGGGAAGGGAGAAAAACTGTTTTTT,CASSANTGKGEKLFF
TRBJ2-1,TRBV30,TRBD1,few,TGTGCCTGGAAAGTCCGGGACAGGAATATCAATGAGCAGTTCTTC,CAWKVRDRNINEQFF
TRBJ1-2,TRBV11-2,NA,once,TGTGCCAGCAGCCCGGGACAAACGAGGGGTGGCTACACCTTC,CASSPGQTRGGYTF
TRBJ2-7,TRBV7-9,NA,NA,TGTGCCAGCAGCTTCAGGTTTTCCGAGCAGTACTTC,CASSFRFSEQYF
TRBJ2-7,TRBV10-3,NA,NA,TGTGCCATCAGTGAGTCTGCGGGAAGAGCCTACGAGCAGTACTTC,CAISESAGRAYEQYF
TRBJ1-3,TRBV7-9,TRBD1,few,TGTGCTCTACAGGGGGCGCCCCGAGGAAACACCATATATTTT,CALQGAPRGNTIYF
TRBJ1-1,TRBV19,TRBD1,NA,TGTGCCAGTAGTCGGGACAGATTGAACACTGAAGCTTTCTTT,CASSRDRLNTEAFF
TRBJ2-7,TRBV3-1/TRBV3-2,NA,NA,TGTGCCACCCGACAGTTCAACGAGCAGTACTTC,CATRQFNEQYF
TRBJ2-1,TRBV11-3,TRBD2,NA,TGTGCCAGCAGCGCGGGTCCCCGACTAGCCCAGTTCTTC,CASSAGPRLAQFF
TRBJ1-3,TRBV9,NA,NA,TGTGCCAGCAGCGTCGTGGCGGGTCCTGGAAACACCATATATTTT,CASSVVAGPGNTIYF
TRBJ2-7,TRBV11-2,NA,NA,TGTGCCAGCAGCTTTACATACCTCTCCTACGAGCAGTACTTC,CASSFTYLSYEQYF
TRBJ2-1,TRBV27,NA,NA,TGTGCCAGCCGATGGACAGACACCAATGAGCAGTTCTTC,CASRWTDTNEQFF
TRBJ1-4,TRBV4-1,NA,once,TGCGCCAGCCGACACCCCTATGAAAAACTGTTTTTT,CASRHPYEKLFF
TRBJ2-2,TRBV7-3,NA,NA,TGTGCCAGCAGCTTACGGGGACTTAACACCGGGGAGCTGTTTTTT,CASSLRGLNTGELFF
TRBJ2-7,TRBV4-1,NA,NA,TGCGCCAGCAGCCAAGCGCCGACAGAAGCCTACGAGCAGTACTTC,CASSQAPTEAYEQYF
TRBJ1-1,TRBV2,NA,NA,TGTGCCAGCAGCAAACAGGGCTACGGTGAAGCTTTCTTT,CASSKQGYGEAFF
TRBJ2-7,TRBV12-5,TRBD2,NA,TGTGCTAGTGCCGCTAGCGGGACCGACCCCAACGAGCAGTACTTC,CASAASGTDPNEQYF
TRBJ2-1,TRBV7-9,TRBD1,NA,TGTGCCAGCAGCTTACAGGGGGATGAGCAGTTCTTC,CASSLQGDEQFF